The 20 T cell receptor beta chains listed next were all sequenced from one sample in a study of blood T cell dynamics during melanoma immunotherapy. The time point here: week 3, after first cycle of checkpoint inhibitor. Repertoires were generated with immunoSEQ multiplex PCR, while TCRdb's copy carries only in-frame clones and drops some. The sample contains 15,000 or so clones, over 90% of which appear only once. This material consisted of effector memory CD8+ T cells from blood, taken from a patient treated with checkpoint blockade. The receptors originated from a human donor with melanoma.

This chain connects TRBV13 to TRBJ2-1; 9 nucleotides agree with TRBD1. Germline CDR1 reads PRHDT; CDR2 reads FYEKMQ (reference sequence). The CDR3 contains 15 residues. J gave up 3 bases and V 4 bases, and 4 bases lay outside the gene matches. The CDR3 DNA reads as TGTGCCAGCAGCTACGGGGGACAGGGCTACAATGAGCAGTTCTTC. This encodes CASSYGGQGYNEQFF. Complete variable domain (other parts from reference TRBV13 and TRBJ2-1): AAGVIQSPRHLIKEKRETATLKCYPIPRHDTVYWYQQGPGQDPQFLISFYEKMQSDKGSIPDRFSAQQFSDYHSELNMSSLELGDSALYFCASSYGGQGYNEQFFGPGTRLTVL.

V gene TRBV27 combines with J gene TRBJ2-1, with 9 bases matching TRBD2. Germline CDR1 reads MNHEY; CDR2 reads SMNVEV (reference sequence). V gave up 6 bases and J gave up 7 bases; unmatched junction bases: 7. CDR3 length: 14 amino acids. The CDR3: CASRVAGVGNEQFF. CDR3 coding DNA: TGTGCCAGCAGGGTAGCGGGAGTGGGTAATGAGCAGTTCTTC.

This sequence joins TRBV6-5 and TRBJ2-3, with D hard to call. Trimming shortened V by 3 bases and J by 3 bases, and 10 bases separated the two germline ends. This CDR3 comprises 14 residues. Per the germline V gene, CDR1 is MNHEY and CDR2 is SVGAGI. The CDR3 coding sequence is TGTGCCAGCAGTTATGGTCCGGAAACAGATACGCAGTATTTT. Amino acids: CASSYGPETDTQYF.

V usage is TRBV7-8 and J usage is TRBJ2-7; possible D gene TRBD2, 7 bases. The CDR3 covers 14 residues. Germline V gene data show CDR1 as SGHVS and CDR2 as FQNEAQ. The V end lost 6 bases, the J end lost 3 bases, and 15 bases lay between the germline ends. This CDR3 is CASRGGGRYYEQYF. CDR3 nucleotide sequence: TGTGCCAGCAGGGGAGGGGGACGTTACTACGAGCAGTACTTC.

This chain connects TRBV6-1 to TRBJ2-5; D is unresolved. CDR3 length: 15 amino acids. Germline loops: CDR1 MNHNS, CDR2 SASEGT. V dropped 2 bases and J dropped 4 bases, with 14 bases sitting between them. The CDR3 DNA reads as TGTGCCAGCAGTGAATCTTTACTTGGGGTAGAGACCCAGTACTTC. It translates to CASSESLLGVETQYF.

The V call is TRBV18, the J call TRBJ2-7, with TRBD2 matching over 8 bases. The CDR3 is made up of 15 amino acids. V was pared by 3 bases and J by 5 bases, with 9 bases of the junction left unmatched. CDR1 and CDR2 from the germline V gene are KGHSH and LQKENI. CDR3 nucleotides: TGTGCCAGCTCACCTCGGGGGGGGGCGCTCGACGAGCAGTACTTC. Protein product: CASSPRGGALDEQYF.

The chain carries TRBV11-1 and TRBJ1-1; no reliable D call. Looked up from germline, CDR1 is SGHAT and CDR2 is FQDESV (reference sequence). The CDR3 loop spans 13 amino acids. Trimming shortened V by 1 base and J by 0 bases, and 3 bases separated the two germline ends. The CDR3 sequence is CASSLGVNTEAFF. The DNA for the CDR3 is TGTGCCAGCAGCTTAGGGGTGAACACTGAAGCTTTCTTT. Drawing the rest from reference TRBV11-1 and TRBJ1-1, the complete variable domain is EAEVAQSPRYKITEKSQAVAFWCDPISGHATLYWYRQILGQGPELLVQFQDESVVDDSQLPKDRFSAERLKGVDSTLKIQPAELGDSAMYLCASSLGVNTEAFFGQGTRLTVV.

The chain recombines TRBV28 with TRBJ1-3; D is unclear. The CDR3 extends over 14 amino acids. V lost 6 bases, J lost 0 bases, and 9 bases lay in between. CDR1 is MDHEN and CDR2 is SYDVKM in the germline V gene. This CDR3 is CASRGGFSGNTIYF. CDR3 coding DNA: TGTGCCAGCAGGGGAGGGTTCTCTGGAAACACCATATATTTT. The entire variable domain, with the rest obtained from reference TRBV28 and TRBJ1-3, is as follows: DVKVTQSSRYLVKRTGEKVFLECVQDMDHENMFWYRQDPGLGLRLIYFSYDVKMKEKGDIPEGYSVSREKKERFSLILESASTNQTSMYLCASRGGFSGNTIYFGEGSWLTVV.

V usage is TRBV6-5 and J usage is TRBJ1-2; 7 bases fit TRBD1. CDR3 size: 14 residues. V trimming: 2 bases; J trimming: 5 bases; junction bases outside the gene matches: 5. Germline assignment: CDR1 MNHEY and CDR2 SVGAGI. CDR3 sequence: CASSYDREGYGYTF. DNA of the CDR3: TGTGCCAGCAGTTACGACAGGGAGGGGTATGGCTACACCTTC.

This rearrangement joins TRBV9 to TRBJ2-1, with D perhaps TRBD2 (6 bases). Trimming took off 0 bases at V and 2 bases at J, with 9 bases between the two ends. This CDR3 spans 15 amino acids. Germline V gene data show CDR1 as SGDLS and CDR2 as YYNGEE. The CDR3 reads CASSVGGIAYNEQFF. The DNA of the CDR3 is TGTGCCAGCAGCGTAGGCGGGATCGCCTACAATGAGCAGTTCTTC.

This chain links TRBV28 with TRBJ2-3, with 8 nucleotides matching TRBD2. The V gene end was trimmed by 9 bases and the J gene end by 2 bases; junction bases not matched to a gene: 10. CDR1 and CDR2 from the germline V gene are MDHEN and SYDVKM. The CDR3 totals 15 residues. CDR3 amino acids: CASHKRELITDTQYF. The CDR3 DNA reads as TGTGCCAGTCATAAGCGGGAGTTAATCACAGATACGCAGTATTTT.

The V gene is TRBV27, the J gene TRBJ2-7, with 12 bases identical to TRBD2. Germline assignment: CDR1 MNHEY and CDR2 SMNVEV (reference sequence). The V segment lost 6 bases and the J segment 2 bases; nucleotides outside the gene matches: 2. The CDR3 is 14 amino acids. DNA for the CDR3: TGTGCCAGCAGGCTAGCGGGAGGGCCCTACGAGCAGTACTTC. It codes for CASRLAGGPYEQYF.

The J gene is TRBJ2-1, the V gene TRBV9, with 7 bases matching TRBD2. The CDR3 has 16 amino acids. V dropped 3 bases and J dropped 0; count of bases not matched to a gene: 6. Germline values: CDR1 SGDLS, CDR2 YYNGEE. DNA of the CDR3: TGTGCCAGCAGCGCGACTAGCCGAAGCTCCTACAATGAGCAGTTCTTC. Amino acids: CASSATSRSSYNEQFF.

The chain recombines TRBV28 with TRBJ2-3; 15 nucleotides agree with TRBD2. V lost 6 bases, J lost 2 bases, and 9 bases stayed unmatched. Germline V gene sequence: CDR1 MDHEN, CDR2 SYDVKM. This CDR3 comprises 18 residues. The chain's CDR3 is CASSRYGTSGRFTDTQYF. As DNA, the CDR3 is TGTGCCAGCAGCAGATATGGGACTAGCGGGAGGTTCACAGATACGCAGTATTTT.

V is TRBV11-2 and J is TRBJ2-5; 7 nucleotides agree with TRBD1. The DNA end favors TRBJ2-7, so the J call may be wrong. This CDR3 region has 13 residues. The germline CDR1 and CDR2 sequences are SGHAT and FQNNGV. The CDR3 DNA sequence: TGTGCCAGCAGCTTCGGGACAGCCTACGAGCAGTACTTC. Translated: CASSFGTAYEQYF.

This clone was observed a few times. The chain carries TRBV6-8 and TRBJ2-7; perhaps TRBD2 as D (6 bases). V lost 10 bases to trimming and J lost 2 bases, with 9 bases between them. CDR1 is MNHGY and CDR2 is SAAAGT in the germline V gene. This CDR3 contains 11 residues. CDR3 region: CAKGLTYEQYF. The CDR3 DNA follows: TGTGCCAAAGGACTAACCTACGAGCAGTACTTC.

The CDR3 coding sequence is TGTGCCAGCAGCTTAAGGGCGGGGCGGGATGAGCAGTTCTTC. This gives the protein CASSLRAGRDEQFF. The J gene is TRBJ2-1, the V gene TRBV7-8, with D tentatively TRBD2 (6 bases). From germline, CDR1 is SGHVS and CDR2 FQNEAQ. V lost 2 bases, J lost 8 bases, and 13 bases lay in between. This CDR3 region has 14 residues.

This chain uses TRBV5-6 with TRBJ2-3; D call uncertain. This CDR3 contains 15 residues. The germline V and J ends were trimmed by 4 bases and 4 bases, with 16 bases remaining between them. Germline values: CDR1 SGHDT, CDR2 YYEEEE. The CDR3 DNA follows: TGTGCCAGCAGCCCCCCCGGAGCCGCCTCAGATACGCAGTATTTT. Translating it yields CASSPPGAASDTQYF.

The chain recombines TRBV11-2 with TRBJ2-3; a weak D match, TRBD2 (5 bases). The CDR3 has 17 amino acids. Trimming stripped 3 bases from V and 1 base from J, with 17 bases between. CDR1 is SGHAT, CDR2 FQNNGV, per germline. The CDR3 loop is CASSFLRIGVGTDTQYF. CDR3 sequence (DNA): TGTGCCAGCAGCTTTCTTAGGATCGGGGTCGGCACAGATACGCAGTATTTT.

CDR3 DNA sequence: TGTGCCAGCAGCGTAGGGGGAGGAGCTGAAGCTTTCTTT. It yields the protein CASSVGGGAEAFF. V usage is TRBV9 and J usage is TRBJ1-1; D is undetermined. The CDR3 length is 13 residues. Germline values: CDR1 SGDLS, CDR2 YYNGEE. Trimming left V 0 bases short and J 6 bases short, with 9 bases between.